This section outlines one T cell receptor (beta chain) sequence together with its context. The target antigen is unknown. TCRdb's table, derived via immunoSEQ multiplex PCR, lists solely in-frame clones and lacks some. The sample includes 84,000 or so clones, about 83% of them seen just once. This sample is drawn from a study of radiotherapy plus CTLA-4 blockade in lung cancer. Study results and limitations: TCR clones of tumor origin grew in blood after radiotherapy plus ipilimumab.

Trimming removed 5 bases at V and 2 bases at J, with 9 bases between. The CDR3 has 12 residues. Germline values: CDR1 SQVTM, CDR2 ANQGSEA. The material sequenced was peripheral blood, taken from a patient treated with radiotherapy plus ipilimumab. V gene TRBV29-1 combines with J gene TRBJ1-1; D is unresolved. The TCR was taken from a human donor with non-small cell lung cancer that progressed on radiotherapy plus ipilimumab. CDR3 DNA: TGCAGCGTTTATATGAGAAACACTGAAGCTTTCTTT. The encoded protein is CSVYMRNTEAFF.